This T cell receptor beta chain was recovered during a study of T cell responses to AZD1222 COVID-19 vaccine. The data were produced by immunoSEQ multiplex PCR, yet TCRdb's version contains in-frame clones alone and is incomplete. The sample yields about 70,000 clones, approximately 90% seen once. With regard to this clone: No antigen is known for it.

Study results and limitations: Spike-specific TCR breadth and depth were elevated following two AZD1222 doses. Donors were mostly white British, more females; clonal diversity possibly underestimated.

The CDR3 loop spans 16 amino acids. Germline V gene sequence: CDR1 SNHLY, CDR2 FYNNEI. The trim removed 6 bases at V and 7 bases at J, leaving 14 bases unmatched. This receptor was taken from an adult who received the MenACWY meningococcal vaccine as a control. The chain uses TRBV2 and TRBJ2-7; TRBD1 aligns across 11 bases. Sample: peripheral blood, taken 28 days after the second dose of the MenACWY control vaccine. The CDR3 DNA reads TGTGCCAGCAGCAGGGACAGGGGGGCTCCCTACGATGAGCAGTACTTC. Amino acids: CASSRDRGAPYDEQYF. The full variable domain, rest sourced from reference TRBV2 and TRBJ2-7, is EPEVTQTPSHQVTQMGQEVILRCVPISNHLYFYWYRQILGQKVEFLVSFYNNEISEKSEIFDDQFSVERPDGSNFTLKIRSTKLEDSAMYFCASSRDRGAPYDEQYFGPGTRLTVT.